This T cell receptor (beta chain) was profiled in a study of cytomegalovirus exposure and HLA in healthy donors. Study summary: Assignment to the Caucasian-associated ancestry cluster applied to less than 85% of the approximately 400 genotyped donors.

This PCR relied on a set of 60 Vbeta primers and 13 Jbeta primers. Sequencing used immunoSEQ multiplex PCR; TCRdb keeps in-frame clones, though not all of them. The table records 100,000 to 150,000 clones, roughly 77% of them present only once. For this clone: What it binds is unknown.

Whole-study results and caveats: Later analysis demonstrated an association between a missense DCLRE1C variant and TCR beta V- and J-gene trimming. A highly shared variant cluster was judged a likely technical artifact. Common viral pathogens were later found to be apparently linked to several of the most significant clusters.

Germline V gives CDR1 LNHDA, CDR2 SQIVND (reference sequence). Between the trimmed V and J ends, which lost 6 bases and 1 base, there was a span of 13 bases. This CDR3 is built from 15 residues. The material sequenced was PBMCs. The receptor comes from a man aged 40-50 years in good health and CMV-seronegative. The chain couples TRBV19 to TRBJ1-5, with D maybe TRBD1 (6 bases). The DNA of the CDR3 is TGTGCCAGTAGCACTACAGGGATGAGCAATCAGCCCCAGCATTTT. Protein product: CASSTTGMSNQPQHF.